A selection of T cell receptor beta chains follows, all from one sample in a study of T cell responses to AZD1222 COVID-19 vaccine. Libraries were prepared by immunoSEQ multiplex PCR; TCRdb keeps only in-frame clonotypes and omits some of them. The sample consists of 90,000 to 120,000 clones, roughly 89% of them appearing once. The material sequenced was peripheral blood, taken on day 0 of AZD1222 vaccination. The receptors shown here come from an adult in good health. Each CDR3 is given with its conserved first and last residue. A D gene is named only where the DNA matches it firmly. Clone sizes are given selectively: once, few, many, or a class where the clone is expanded.

d_gene	v_gene	j_gene	abundance	CDR3nt	CDR3aa
.	TRBV6-2/TRBV6-3	TRBJ1-5	.	TGTGCCAGCAGTTCGGATCAGGGCAATCAGCCCCAGCATTTT	CASSSDQGNQPQHF
TRBD2	TRBV5-1	TRBJ2-2	.	TGCGCCAGCGGCCGGACTAGCGTGTCGAACACCGGGGAGCTGTTTTTT	CASGRTSVSNTGELFF
.	TRBV4-3	TRBJ1-5	.	TGCGCCAGCAGCCAAACCGGCGTACAGCCCCAGCATTTT	CASSQTGVQPQHF
.	TRBV4-2	TRBJ1-2	once	TGTGCCAGCAGCCAAGAAAGGGACCTCCCAGGGGGCTACACCTTC	CASSQERDLPGGYTF
TRBD1	TRBV3-1/TRBV3-2	TRBJ1-1	once	TGTGCCAGCAGCCAATTGGGACAGGGAGACACTGAAGCTTTCTTT	CASSQLGQGDTEAFF
TRBD1	TRBV4-3	TRBJ1-2	.	TGCGCCAGCAGCCAATATTCTCCCGGGACAGGGGTAGTCGACTATGGCTACACCTTC	CASSQYSPGTGVVDYGYTF
.	TRBV11-3	TRBJ2-7	.	TGTGCCAGCAGCTCCACCCCGGTTCCGGGCCACGAGCAGTACTTC	CASSSTPVPGHEQYF
.	TRBV6-1	TRBJ1-2	.	TGTGCCAGCAGTGAACCAACGCCTGCACTCACCTTC	CASSEPTPALTF
.	TRBV6-1	TRBJ2-5	.	TGTGCCAGCAGTGACCCCGGGGGAAGGAGTTTAGAGACCCAGTACTTC	CASSDPGGRSLETQYF
TRBD1	TRBV7-2	TRBJ1-2	.	TGTGCCAGCAGCTTAAATGGTGGGACAGGGGGTGGCTACACCTTC	CASSLNGGTGGGYTF
TRBD1	TRBV3-1/TRBV3-2	TRBJ1-2	once	TGTGCCAGCAGCCAAGATTGCTGTGCCCGGGACAGGAGTACCCCGAATACTTATGGCTACACCTTC	CASSQDCCARDRSTPNTYGYTF
TRBD2	TRBV29-1	TRBJ2-3	.	TGCAGCGTTCGGGGGGTAAGCACAGATACGCAGTATTTT	CSVRGVSTDTQYF
TRBD1	TRBV18	TRBJ1-4	.	TGTGCCAGCTCAACACGACAGGGAGGCGTTGAAAAACTGTTTTTT	CASSTRQGGVEKLFF
.	TRBV6-1	TRBJ2-7	.	TGTGCCAGCAGTGAACAGGGGACCTCCTACGAGCAGTACTTC	CASSEQGTSYEQYF
TRBD1	TRBV15	TRBJ1-1	.	TGTGCCACCAGCCGGGGACAGGGGTCCCTCGGGGAAGCTTTCTTT	CATSRGQGSLGEAFF
TRBD1	TRBV19	TRBJ1-2	.	TGTGCCAGTAGCCGACAGGGATCTAACTATGGCTACACCTTC	CASSRQGSNYGYTF
.	TRBV18	TRBJ2-1	few	TGTGCCAGCTCACGAGAAACTTACAATGAGCAGTTCTTC	CASSRETYNEQFF
.	TRBV5-6	TRBJ2-2	.	TGTGCCAGCAGCTTAATAGCGGTACACACCGGGGAGCTGTTTTTT	CASSLIAVHTGELFF
.	TRBV19	TRBJ1-4	.	TGTGCCAGTCACAGGGAAACTAATGAAAAACTGTTTTTT	CASHRETNEKLFF
TRBD1	TRBV7-3	TRBJ1-1	.	TGTGCCAGCAGCTTAGGGACAGGGGTAGCTTTCTTT	CASSLGTGVAFF
.	TRBV29-1	TRBJ1-1	.	TGCAGCGTTGGGAGGCAGGTGAACACTGAAGCTTTCTTT	CSVGRQVNTEAFF
TRBD2	TRBV7-2	TRBJ2-5	.	TGTGCCAGCAGCTTGAGCGGGGGGGCGGAGACCCAGTACTTC	CASSLSGGAETQYF
TRBD2	TRBV18	TRBJ2-1	.	TGTGCCAGCTCCGCGGGACTAGCGGACTACAATGAGCAGTTCTTC	CASSAGLADYNEQFF
.	TRBV29-1	TRBJ1-6	.	TGCAGCGCCCAATTGGCAGGGACCTCCTATAATTCACCCCTCCACTTT	CSAQLAGTSYNSPLHF
.	TRBV6-6	TRBJ1-5	.	TGTGCCAGCAGTTACCTTGGGAAGCAGCCCCAGCATTTT	CASSYLGKQPQHF
.	TRBV3-1/TRBV3-2	TRBJ1-5	.	TGTGCCAGCAGCCACGATGCGCATCAGCCCCAGCATTTT	CASSHDAHQPQHF
.	TRBV3-1/TRBV3-2	TRBJ2-1	once	TGTGCCAGCAGCCAGTCGAGAAATGAGCAGTTCTTC	CASSQSRNEQFF
.	TRBV7-2	TRBJ1-5	.	TGTGCCAGCAGCCTCCTTAGGGGGCAGCCCCAGCATTTT	CASSLLRGQPQHF
TRBD1	TRBV5-1	TRBJ1-4	.	TGCGCCAGCAGAACGACAGGGCGTCGGGCCCTATGGGAAAAACTGTTTTTT	CASRTTGRRALWEKLFF
.	TRBV5-1	TRBJ1-3	.	TGCGCCAGCAGCTTTCGGCAGGGGCCCGGAAACACCATATATTTT	CASSFRQGPGNTIYF
.	TRBV5-4	TRBJ2-7	.	TGTGCCAGCGCTCGCGACCCTACTAGTTTCGGGTACGAGCAGTACTTC	CASARDPTSFGYEQYF
.	TRBV12-3/TRBV12-4	TRBJ1-3	.	TGTGCCAGCAGACCCGCGGTGGTGCACACCATATATTTT	CASRPAVVHTIYF
TRBD1	TRBV28	TRBJ1-6	.	TGTGCCAGCACCGAGACAGGGTATAATTCACCCCTCCACTTT	CASTETGYNSPLHF
TRBD1	TRBV6-2/TRBV6-3	TRBJ1-1	.	TGTGCCAGCAGTTACCTGGGACAGGCGAGCACTGAAGCTTTCTTT	CASSYLGQASTEAFF
TRBD1	TRBV5-5	TRBJ1-1	once	TGTGCCAGCAGCCCTCGTCGGACAGGGAACACTGAAGCTTTCTTT	CASSPRRTGNTEAFF
.	TRBV24-1	TRBJ1-1	.	TGTGCCACCAGTGAGGGGGGAACTGAAGCTTTCTTT	CATSEGGTEAFF
.	TRBV2	TRBJ2-5	.	TGTGCCAGCCGTCGAAGAGAGACGGGCGAGGAGACCCAGTACTTC	CASRRRETGEETQYF
TRBD1	TRBV7-9	TRBJ1-2	.	TGTGCCAGCAGCTTAGTTTCTGGGACAGGGGACTCTAACTATGGCTACACCTTC	CASSLVSGTGDSNYGYTF
TRBD1	TRBV11-3	TRBJ2-1	.	TGTGCCAGCAGCTCCCAGGGGGTAAGAGGGTCCAATGAGCAGTTCTTC	CASSSQGVRGSNEQFF
TRBD1	TRBV25-1	TRBJ1-4	.	TGTGCCAGCGAGGGCCCGGGACAGGGTTATGAAAAACTGTTTTTT	CASEGPGQGYEKLFF